This T cell receptor beta chain was sequenced for a study of OX40 agonist ivuxolimab in advanced cancers. Study summary: Patients with hepatocellular carcinoma, melanoma, renal cell or head and neck cancer made up the dose-escalation patients. Among those treated, three patients had partial responses, one with hepatocellular carcinoma and two with cutaneous melanoma. Study-wide findings and caveats: The authors did not determine the antigen specificity of the expanded peripheral T cells. In CD8+ T cells, expanded clones were on average more numerous than in CD4+.

V gave up 3 bases and J gave up 2 bases, with 17 bases separating them. The CDR3 sequence is 16 residues long. From germline, CDR1 is SGHRS and CDR2 YFSETQ. Concerning this clone: Its antigen is as yet unknown.

TCRdb's table, derived via immunoSEQ multiplex PCR, lists solely in-frame clones and lacks some. The table includes 50,000 to 65,000 clones, around 90% detected once. The chain combines TRBV5-1 with TRBJ1-1; tentatively, D is TRBD1 (5 bases). The receptor was derived from an adult with an advanced solid tumor such as melanoma, head and neck, liver or kidney cancer. The sequences come from CD4+ or CD8+ T cells sorted from blood, collected in a trial of the OX40 agonist ivuxolimab. The CDR3 is CASSSGLYRRNTEAFF. The CDR3 nucleotides are TGCGCCAGCAGCTCGGGACTGTACAGGAGAAACACTGAAGCTTTCTTT. Looking up the rest from reference TRBV5-1 and TRBJ1-1 gives the full variable domain: KAGVTQTPRYLIKTRGQQVTLSCSPISGHRSVSWYQQTPGQGLQFLFEYFSETQRNKGNFPGRFSGRQFSNSRSEMNVSTLELGDSALYLCASSSGLYRRNTEAFFGQGTRLTVV.